What follows are 30 T cell receptor beta chains derived from one specimen sequenced in a study of blood T cell repertoires in COVID-19. The table came from immunoSEQ multiplex PCR; TCRdb's copy has only in-frame clones and leaves some out. This repertoire shows over 300,000 clones, roughly 82% found once; its top ten account for around 1.5%. The material sequenced was peripheral blood. Receptors were obtained from a woman in her forties or fifties with acute or convalescent COVID-19.

The chain links TRBV12-3 or TRBV12-4 to TRBJ1-2; 7 positions agree with TRBD1. After removal of 3 bases from V and 7 bases from J, the junction contained 5 bases not matched to a gene. The length of the CDR3 is 13 residues. The CDR3, as DNA: TGTGCCAGCAGTTTTTGGGACAGTTCTGGCTACACCTTC. This codes for CASSFWDSSGYTF.

CDR3 residues: CASSLGTGPEQYF. The CDR3 nucleotides read TGCGCCAGCAGCTTGGGGACAGGGCCCGAGCAGTACTTC. This rearrangement joins TRBV5-1 to TRBJ2-7; 8 bases align to TRBD1. Germline lookup yields CDR1 SGHRS and CDR2 YFSETQ. V shed 0 bases, J shed 6 bases, and the junction held 2 bases outside the gene matches. The CDR3 sequence is 13 residues long.

The rearrangement uses TRBV4-3 and TRBJ2-3, with 12 bases aligning to TRBD2. Trimming took 4 bases from V and 3 from J; bases not matched to a gene: 14. Looked up from germline, CDR1 is LGHNA and CDR2 is YSLEER. The CDR3 is 19 residues long. CDR3: CASSRVFTPGLAGTDTQYF. The CDR3 region has the DNA TGCGCCAGCAGCCGCGTATTCACACCGGGACTAGCGGGTACAGATACGCAGTATTTT.

V usage is TRBV9 and J usage is TRBJ2-3; 9 nucleotides agree with TRBD2. The germline CDR1 and CDR2 sequences are SGDLS and YYNGEE. This CDR3 is built from 16 residues. V shed 0 bases and J 4 bases; nucleotides not matched to a gene: 6. In nucleotides, the CDR3 is TGTGCCAGCAGCGTAGATCGCGGGAGGGTAGCAGATACGCAGTATTTT. This translates into CASSVDRGRVADTQYF.

The genes are TRBV7-9 and TRBJ2-1; 15 bases map to TRBD2. The CDR3 length is 17 residues. The ends lost 5 bases at V and 7 bases at J; junction bases unmatched: 9. The germline V gene encodes CDR1 SEHNR and CDR2 FQNEAQ (reference sequence). The CDR3 protein is CASSPSGTSGRRNEQFF. The CDR3 nucleotides read TGTGCCAGCAGCCCCTCCGGGACTAGCGGGAGGAGGAATGAGCAGTTCTTC.

The sample holds a few counts of this clone. The gene calls are TRBV5-8 and TRBJ2-1; 14 positions agree with TRBD2. Unmatched junction bases numbered 8, after V lost 4 bases and J lost 5 bases. The CDR3 is made up of 17 amino acids. Germline V CDR1 and CDR2: SGHTS, YDEGEE. CDR3 DNA sequence: TGTGCCAGCAGCCCGTGGACTAGCGGGAGGACTAACAATGAGCAGTTCTTC. This sequence encodes CASSPWTSGRTNNEQFF. The complete variable domain, with remaining parts taken from reference TRBV5-8 and TRBJ2-1, reads EAGVTQSPTHLIKTRGQQATLRCSPISGHTSVYWYQQALGLGLQFLLWYDEGEERNRGNFPPRFSGRQFPNYSSELNVNALELEDSALYLCASSPWTSGRTNNEQFFGPGTRLTVL.

V and J are TRBV7-2 and TRBJ1-1, with 8 positions matching TRBD1. CDR3 length equals 15 residues. Trimming cost V 4 bases and J 6 bases; bases outside gene matches: 10. Germline CDR1 SGHTA, CDR2 FQGNSA. The CDR3 loop is CASSYEQGVWAEAFF. CDR3 nucleotide sequence: TGTGCCAGCAGCTACGAACAGGGGGTGTGGGCTGAAGCTTTCTTT.

In this sample, this clone turned up a few times. V is TRBV9 and J is TRBJ2-5; TRBD1 matches 8 bases. J lost 5 bases, V lost 3 bases, and 6 bases had no gene match. There are 14 residues in the CDR3. Germline V gives CDR1 SGDLS, CDR2 YYNGEE. The CDR3, as DNA: TGTGCCAGCAGCGCCCAGGGGGCCGGGGAGACCCAGTACTTC. Translating gives CASSAQGAGETQYF.

This sequence joins TRBV5-6 and TRBJ1-4; unclear D gene. Germline V gene sequence: CDR1 SGHDT, CDR2 YYEEEE. V gave up 0 bases and J gave up 6 bases, with 9 bases separating them. The CDR3 runs 14 residues. CDR3 sequence reads: CASSLATTDEKLFF. The CDR3 DNA follows: TGTGCCAGCAGCTTGGCGACTACGGATGAAAAACTGTTTTTT.

The chain carries TRBV24-1 and TRBJ1-5; 10 bases match TRBD1. The CDR3 extends over 11 amino acids. The germline V gene has CDR1 KGHDR and CDR2 SFDVKD. With 10 bases clipped from V and 8 bases from J, the junction kept 1 base outside the gene matches. The CDR3 DNA reads as TGTGCCACAGGGACAGGGGAGCCCCAGCATTTT. It yields the protein CATGTGEPQHF.

The chain uses TRBV28 and TRBJ2-7; TRBD2 aligns across 8 bases. The CDR3 is made up of 15 amino acids. Germline CDR1 and CDR2: MDHEN and SYDVKM. V trimming: 6 bases; J trimming: 1 base; junction bases outside the gene matches: 8. CDR3: CASSPAGEVSYEQYF. The CDR3 nucleotides are TGTGCCAGCAGCCCAGCGGGAGAGGTTTCCTACGAGCAGTACTTC.

This chain connects TRBV9 to TRBJ2-5; 13 bases are a match to TRBD2. CDR1 is SGDLS, CDR2 YYNGEE, per germline. CDR3 length: 17 residues. Trimming cost V 3 bases and J 1 base; bases outside gene matches: 6. The CDR3: CASSGRLAGGFQETQYF. In DNA, the CDR3 is TGTGCCAGCAGCGGAAGACTAGCGGGAGGTTTCCAAGAGACCCAGTACTTC.

The chain couples TRBV19 to TRBJ1-5, with a tentative D call TRBD1 (6 bases). V was shortened by 3 bases and J by 2 bases, with 11 bases between the two germline ends. Germline V CDR1 and CDR2: LNHDA, SQIVND (reference sequence). The CDR3 runs to 15 residues. CDR3 sequence (DNA): TGTGCCAGTAGTATGGCAGGGGTTGGCAATCAGCCCCAGCATTTT. As protein: CASSMAGVGNQPQHF.

This clone showed up just a few times. V and J are TRBV27 and TRBJ1-5; D perhaps matches TRBD1 (6 bases). CDR1 MNHEY and CDR2 SMNVEV come from the germline V gene (reference sequence). The CDR3 consists of 13 residues. V dropped 5 bases and J dropped 1 base, with 6 bases sitting between them. The CDR3 protein is CASSQGSNQPQHF. CDR3 sequence (DNA): TGTGCCAGCAGTCAGGGGAGCAATCAGCCCCAGCATTTT.

The chain joins TRBV24-1 to TRBJ2-1; weak D call: TRBD2 (5 bases). The CDR3 runs to 13 residues. V was shortened by 4 bases and J by 9 bases, with 12 bases between the two germline ends. CDR1 and CDR2 from the germline V gene are KGHDR and SFDVKD. The CDR3 DNA reads TGTGCCACCAGTGACAATCGGGGTAGTGAGCAGTTCTTC. Its protein product is CATSDNRGSEQFF.

This clone has only one observation. The J gene is TRBJ2-1, the V gene TRBV7-9; TRBD2 matches at 10 bases. V was pared by 5 bases and J by 7 bases, with 11 bases of the junction left unmatched. This CDR3 has 16 residues. The V gene's germline CDR1 is SEHNR and CDR2 FQNEAQ (reference sequence). Here the CDR3 DNA reads TGTGCCAGCAGCCTCCGGCCGGGACTAGCGCGGAATGAGCAGTTCTTC. It is translated as CASSLRPGLARNEQFF.

The gene calls are TRBV5-1 and TRBJ1-1; 12 positions match TRBD1. V trimming: 5 bases; J trimming: 4 bases; junction bases outside the gene matches: 3. The CDR3 is 14 residues long. Germline CDR1 reads SGHRS; CDR2 reads YFSETQ. CDR3 DNA sequence: TGCGCCAGCAGGGGACAGGGGGCGAGCACTGAAGCTTTCTTT. Protein sequence: CASRGQGASTEAFF.

The chain carries TRBV19 and TRBJ1-5; tentative D call: TRBD1 (6 bases). V lost 5 bases to trimming and J lost 0 bases, with 26 bases between them. Per the germline V gene, CDR1 is LNHDA and CDR2 is SQIVND (reference sequence). This CDR3 has 20 residues. In DNA form, the CDR3 reads TGTGCCAGTAGTCCGATGATGACCAGGGGCCGAGGGTATAGCAATCAGCCCCAGCATTTT. It is translated as CASSPMMTRGRGYSNQPQHF.

The chain links TRBV15 to TRBJ1-2, with 10 nucleotides matching TRBD1. This CDR3 region has 15 residues. Germline loops: CDR1 LNHNV, CDR2 YYDKDF (reference sequence). With V trimmed by 4 bases and J by 6 bases, 8 bases remained unmatched. The CDR3 region is CATSTRTGGSDGYTF. Written as DNA, the CDR3 is TGTGCCACCAGCACCCGGACAGGGGGATCGGATGGCTACACCTTC.

This clone turned up a few times. This chain connects TRBV27 to TRBJ2-3; 10 bases align to TRBD2. V dropped 3 bases and J dropped 3; count of bases not matched to a gene: 0. This CDR3 is built from 14 residues. CDR1 and CDR2 (germline): MNHEY, SMNVEV (reference sequence). The CDR3 DNA is TGTGCCAGCAGTTTGGGACTAGCGACAGATACGCAGTATTTT. Its protein product is CASSLGLATDTQYF.

This chain uses TRBV12-3 or TRBV12-4 with TRBJ1-3; D uncertain. This CDR3 is built from 13 residues. Trimming took 4 bases from V and 0 from J, leaving 4 bases between them. The CDR3 coding sequence is TGTGCCAGCAGTTCGTTCTCTGGAAACACCATATATTTT. Amino acids: CASSSFSGNTIYF.

The chain recombines TRBV5-1 with TRBJ2-1; 13 bases map to TRBD2. Germline lookup yields CDR1 SGHRS and CDR2 YFSETQ. The CDR3 consists of 17 residues. V was clipped by 3 bases and J by 10 bases; unmatched bases: 13. The CDR3 nucleotides read TGCGCCAGCAGCTCAGGGACTAGCGGGACCCGTTCGAGAGAGCAGTTCTTC. Its translation is CASSSGTSGTRSREQFF.

V and J are TRBV6-2 or TRBV6-3 and TRBJ2-5; D is perhaps TRBD2 (5 bases). This CDR3 has 12 residues. Germline V gene sequence: CDR1 MNHEY, CDR2 SVGEGT. With 1 base removed from V and 5 bases from J, the gap between germline ends came to 5 bases. CDR3: CASSYLAETQYF. The CDR3 DNA reads TGTGCCAGCAGTTACTTAGCGGAGACCCAGTACTTC.

A single count supports this clone. The chain links TRBV7-2 to TRBJ1-3, with 9 bases matching TRBD1. V shed 5 bases and J 2 bases; nucleotides not matched to a gene: 4. Germline lookup yields CDR1 SGHTA and CDR2 FQGNSA. The CDR3 sequence is 15 residues long. Here the CDR3 DNA reads TGTGCCAGCAGCCCCAGGACAGGGGCTGGAAACACCATATATTTT. Translated: CASSPRTGAGNTIYF.

The chain recombines TRBV5-1 with TRBJ1-1; 9 bases match TRBD1. Germline lookup yields CDR1 SGHRS and CDR2 YFSETQ. This CDR3 is 15 amino acids long. V shed 4 bases and J 1 base; nucleotides not matched to a gene: 5. The CDR3 region is CASSITDRGNTEAFF. CDR3 sequence (DNA): TGCGCCAGCAGCATAACGGACAGGGGGAACACTGAAGCTTTCTTT. Full variable domain (rest looked up from reference TRBV5-1 and TRBJ1-1): KAGVTQTPRYLIKTRGQQVTLSCSPISGHRSVSWYQQTPGQGLQFLFEYFSETQRNKGNFPGRFSGRQFSNSRSEMNVSTLELGDSALYLCASSITDRGNTEAFFGQGTRLTVV.

J is TRBJ1-2 and V is TRBV5-6; D gene unclear. The germline V and J ends were trimmed by 2 bases and 8 bases, with 13 bases remaining between them. Germline loops: CDR1 SGHDT, CDR2 YYEEEE. The CDR3 is 13 amino acids. CDR3 DNA sequence: TGTGCCAGCAGCTTTCCAGAACCTTCCGGCTACACCTTC. Translation: CASSFPEPSGYTF. The whole variable domain, filled in from reference TRBV5-6 and TRBJ1-2, reads DAGVTQSPTHLIKTRGQQVTLRCSPKSGHDTVSWYQQALGQGPQFIFQYYEEEERQRGNFPDRFSGHQFPNYSSELNVNALLLGDSALYLCASSFPEPSGYTFGSGTRLTVV.

V usage is TRBV3-1 (or the pseudogene TRBV3-2) and J usage is TRBJ2-1; D not resolved. There are 13 residues in the CDR3. CDR1 and CDR2 (germline): LGHDT, YNNKEL (reference sequence). V lost 1 base and J 4 bases, leaving 5 bases between the germline ends. The CDR3 protein is CASSQALYNEQFF. CDR3 in DNA: TGTGCCAGCAGCCAAGCACTGTACAATGAGCAGTTCTTC.

The chain is built from TRBV5-1 and TRBJ2-1; 7 bases are shared with TRBD2. Trimming removed 9 bases from V and 15 bases from J; junction bases left unmatched: 18. Per germline, CDR1 SGHRS and CDR2 YFSETQ. CDR3 length: 13 residues. CDR3 nucleotides: TGCGCCAATGTCCGGGTTGAGGGAAGCGGGACGTTCTTC. This codes for CANVRVEGSGTFF. Looking up the rest from reference TRBV5-1 and TRBJ2-1 gives the full variable domain: KAGVTQTPRYLIKTRGQQVTLSCSPISGHRSVSWYQQTPGQGLQFLFEYFSETQRNKGNFPGRFSGRQFSNSRSEMNVSTLELGDSALYLCANVRVEGSGTFFGPGTRLTVL.

The chain employs TRBV30 and TRBJ1-2, with D maybe TRBD1 (5 bases). Trimming stripped 8 bases from V and 4 bases from J, with 14 bases between. The CDR3 totals 12 residues. Germline CDR1 is GTSNPN and CDR2 is SVGIG (reference sequence). The CDR3, as DNA: TGTGCCGGGGACTGGGAGACCTATGGCTACACCTTC. Its protein product is CAGDWETYGYTF.

This chain joins TRBV27 and TRBJ2-1, with D unclear. The germline V gene has CDR1 MNHEY and CDR2 SMNVEV (reference sequence). Trimming cost V 8 bases and J 3 bases, with 11 bases left between them. The CDR3 length is 13 residues. CDR3 DNA sequence: TGTGCCAGCTTTGACTGGAACTACAATGAGCAGTTCTTC. This translates into CASFDWNYNEQFF.